Below, 31 T cell receptor beta chains from the same sample are listed, as sequenced in a study of early T cells in non-severe SARS-CoV-2 infection. In TCRdb, the 5' RACE reads were re-called with MiXCR into one record per CDR3 protein. The table includes about 49,000 distinct CDR3 sequences, approximately 4.1% detected once. Specimen: whole blood. The receptors come from an adult who was a healthcare worker with PCR-confirmed SARS-CoV-2 infection or an uninfected control (not recorded which).

This clonotype was picked up many times. V usage is TRBV3-1 and J usage is TRBJ2-6, with 8 bases identical to TRBD2. V shed 6 bases and J 2 bases; nucleotides not matched to a gene: 6. Germline lookup yields CDR1 LGHDT and CDR2 YNNKEL (reference sequence). This CDR3 comprises 16 residues. The CDR3 loop is CASSSFGRAGANVLTF. In nucleotides, the CDR3 is TGTGCCAGCAGTTCCTTCGGGAGGGCTGGGGCCAACGTCCTGACTTTC. Looking up the rest from reference TRBV3-1 and TRBJ2-6 gives the full variable domain: DTAVSQTPKYLVTQMGNDKSIKCEQNLGHDTMYWYKQDSKKFLKIMFSYNNKELIINETVPNRFSPKSPDKAHLNLHINSLELGDSAVYFCASSSFGRAGANVLTFGAGSRLTVL.

In its sample, this clonotype was seen a few times. The V call is TRBV28, the J call TRBJ2-7; weak D call: TRBD1 (6 bases). Trimming took off 6 bases at V and 3 bases at J, with 12 bases between the two ends. Per germline, CDR1 MDHEN and CDR2 SYDVKM. The CDR3 contains 13 residues. The CDR3 region is CASSSTGFYEQYF. CDR3 coding DNA: TGTGCCAGCAGCTCTACAGGGTTCTACGAGCAGTACTTC.

The sample holds many counts of this clonotype. The genes are TRBV3-1 and TRBJ2-1; D is uncertain. CDR3 length equals 17 residues. Trimming stripped 4 bases from V and 0 bases from J, with 16 bases between. The germline gives CDR1 LGHDT, CDR2 YNNKEL (reference sequence). The CDR3 DNA sequence: TGTGCCAGCAGCCCCTGGAGAGGTGCCTACTCCTACAATGAGCAGTTCTTC. Translating it yields CASSPWRGAYSYNEQFF.

This clonotype was seen at least ten times. The V call is TRBV20-1, the J call TRBJ2-5; no firm D call. Germline assignment: CDR1 DFQATT and CDR2 SNEGSKA (reference sequence). This CDR3 comprises 13 residues. V lost 2 bases to trimming and J lost 1 base, with 8 bases between them. The CDR3 coding sequence is TGCAGTGCTAGATCTAGTCCCCAAGAGACCCAGTACTTC. Translating it yields CSARSSPQETQYF.

This clonotype showed up many times. The chain is built from TRBV5-1 and TRBJ2-3; D call uncertain. Germline-derived CDR1 and CDR2 are SGHRS and YFSETQ. The CDR3 spans 13 residues. The ends were cut back, 4 bases at V and 2 bases at J, with 8 bases in the middle. For the CDR3, the DNA is TGCGCCAGCAGCCCAAGGACCACAGATACGCAGTATTTT. Protein sequence: CASSPRTTDTQYF.

Only a few counts were recorded for this clonotype. The J gene is TRBJ2-1, the V gene TRBV6-2 or TRBV6-3; D is undetermined. Germline V gives CDR1 MNHEY, CDR2 SVGEGT. V was cut by 9 bases and J by 15 bases, with 18 bases left in between. The CDR3 consists of 11 residues. CDR3 bases: TGTGCCAGTACTCGACGGAAAGTGGTGTTCTTC. It translates to CASTRRKVVFF.

This clonotype has more than one count but fewer than ten. The chain combines TRBV4-1 with TRBJ1-4; D is unresolved. Germline CDR1 reads MGHRA; CDR2 reads YSYEKL. With 3 bases removed from V and 5 bases from J, the gap between germline ends came to 13 bases. The CDR3 is 15 amino acids. CDR3 in amino acids: CASSQEGGSNEKLFF. CDR3 in DNA: TGCGCCAGCAGCCAGGAAGGAGGGAGCAATGAAAAACTGTTTTTT.

This clonotype was counted only a few times. This chain links TRBV29-1 with TRBJ1-1; 7 positions agree with TRBD1. CDR1 is SQVTM and CDR2 is ANQGSEA in the germline V gene. J lost 2 bases, V lost 6 bases, and 9 bases had no gene match. The CDR3 has 14 amino acids. This CDR3 reads CSVVNRGGNTEAFF. CDR3 bases: TGCAGCGTCGTAAACAGGGGCGGAAACACTGAAGCTTTCTTT.

This clonotype was counted many times. The genes are TRBV21-1 and TRBJ2-7; TRBD1 was called by the table and not checked on the DNA. TRBV21-1 is a pseudogene locus. The CDR3 extends over 17 amino acids. The CDR3 here is CASSKDGTGPSSYEQYF. CDR3 nucleotides: TGTGCCAGCAGCAAAGATGGGACAGGTCCTAGCTCCTACGAGCAGTACTTC.

This clonotype was seen at least ten times. The J gene is TRBJ1-5, the V gene TRBV11-3, with a tentative D call TRBD1 (6 bases). The CDR3 runs to 18 residues. V was shortened by 1 base and J by 0 bases, with 16 bases between the two germline ends. CDR1 SGHNT and CDR2 YENEEA come from the germline V gene. CDR3 sequence reads: CASSLAALQGYSNQPQHF. CDR3 DNA sequence: TGTGCCAGCAGCTTAGCGGCATTACAGGGTTATAGCAATCAGCCCCAGCATTTT.

Many counts were recorded for this clonotype. The CDR3 loop is CASSFRKGSYNSPLHF. For the CDR3, the DNA is TGTGCCAGCAGCTTCAGAAAGGGCTCCTATAATTCACCCCTCCACTTT. V is TRBV7-2 and J is TRBJ1-6, with D unclear. The CDR3 is made up of 16 amino acids. V shed 3 bases and J shed 0 bases, with 9 bases lying between them. Germline V gene lookup returns CDR1 SGHTA and CDR2 FQGNSA.

There are many counts of this clonotype. The chain links TRBV12-3 or TRBV12-4 to TRBJ2-3; TRBD2 aligns across 7 bases. CDR3 size: 14 residues. The trim removed 6 bases at V and 1 base at J, leaving 4 bases unmatched. The CDR3 spells CASRLGLGTDTQYF. The CDR3 DNA reads TGTGCCAGCAGACTAGGACTAGGCACAGATACGCAGTATTTT.

There are many counts of this clonotype. V and J are TRBV20-1 and TRBJ2-7; weak D call: TRBD2 (6 bases). The CDR3 has 12 residues. CDR1 is DFQATT and CDR2 is SNEGSKA in the germline V gene (reference sequence). V was cut by 6 bases and J by 4 bases, with 13 bases left in between. The CDR3 bases are TGCAGTGCACATCGGCTAGCGTACGAGCAGTACTTC. Its protein product is CSAHRLAYEQYF.

This clonotype was picked up many times. The V gene is TRBV4-3, the J gene TRBJ1-2; TRBD1 agrees at 7 bases. V dropped 0 bases and J dropped 2; count of bases not matched to a gene: 9. Germline loops: CDR1 LGHNA, CDR2 YSLEER. CDR3 length: 17 residues. CDR3 bases: TGCGCCAGCAGCCAAGACTACGGGACAGCCCGAAACTATGGCTACACCTTC. It yields the protein CASSQDYGTARNYGYTF.

This clonotype was recorded at least ten times. The gene calls are TRBV7-9 and TRBJ1-1; D is ambiguous. The CDR3 extends over 12 amino acids. CDR1 is SEHNR and CDR2 is FQNEAQ in the germline V gene (reference sequence). Trimming removed 6 bases from V and 6 bases from J, with 11 bases in between. The CDR3 DNA sequence: TGTGCCAGCAGTTCCGGGAGGGCTGAAGCTTTCTTT. This gives the protein CASSSGRAEAFF. Full variable domain (remainder filled in from reference TRBV7-9 and TRBJ1-1): DTGVSQNPRHKITKRGQNVTFRCDPISEHNRLYWYRQTLGQGPEFLTYFQNEAQLEKSRLLSDRFSAERPKGSFSTLEIQRTEQGDSAMYLCASSSGRAEAFFGQGTRLTVV.

This clonotype showed up many times. A junction boundary mismatches the germline segment, possibly from a read error. The chain is built from TRBV20-1 and TRBJ2-1, with TRBD2 matching over 12 bases. CDR1 is DFQATT and CDR2 is SNEGSKA in the germline V gene (reference sequence). CDR3 size: 14 residues. The CDR3 loop reads CSAGETSGSGEQFF. The CDR3 DNA reads as TGCAGTGCTGGAGAGACTAGCGGGAGCGGGGAGCAGTTCTTC.

The chain links TRBV19 to TRBJ1-2, with 12 nucleotides matching TRBD1. CDR1 is LNHDA and CDR2 is SQIVND in the germline V gene (reference sequence). The CDR3 is made up of 16 amino acids. The ends lost 4 bases at V and 6 bases at J; junction bases unmatched: 9. As DNA, the CDR3 is TGTGCCAGTAGTACTACCGGGACAGGGGGCGCGGATGGCTACACCTTC. This codes for CASSTTGTGGADGYTF.

This clonotype came up many times. V is TRBV7-8 and J is TRBJ2-7, with D unclear. V dropped 1 base and J dropped 0 bases, with 7 bases sitting between them. Looked up from germline, CDR1 is SGHVS and CDR2 is FQNEAQ. CDR3 length equals 14 residues. This chain's CDR3 is CASSLDSYSYEQYF. For the CDR3, the DNA is TGTGCCAGCAGCTTAGACAGCTACTCCTACGAGCAGTACTTC. The full variable domain, completed using reference TRBV7-8 and TRBJ2-7, is GAGVSQSPRYKVAKRGQDVALRCDPISGHVSLFWYQQALGQGPEFLTYFQNEAQLDKSGLPSDRFFAERPEGSVSTLKIQRTQQEDSAVYLCASSLDSYSYEQYFGPGTRLTVT.

The chain uses TRBV3-2 and TRBJ2-1; TRBD2 is the table's D call, not checked against the DNA. TRBV3-2 represents a pseudogene. The CDR3 is made up of 17 amino acids. The CDR3 DNA reads as TGTGCCAGCAGCCCTTGGGGAGCGGGCCTGCCCTACAATGAGCAGTTCTTC. It codes for CASSPWGAGLPYNEQFF.

This clonotype was detected many times. The chain joins TRBV7-9 to TRBJ1-2; TRBD1 might be the D (6 bases). This CDR3 spans 14 amino acids. Germline V gives CDR1 SEHNR, CDR2 FQNEAQ (reference sequence). V was pared by 1 base and J by 2 bases, with 8 bases between. The CDR3 nucleotides are TGTGCCAGCAGCTTAGTACAGGGCAACTATGGCTACACCTTC. This translates into CASSLVQGNYGYTF.

This clonotype came up many times. J is TRBJ1-1 and V is TRBV6-1; D perhaps matches TRBD1 (6 bases). V lost 3 bases and J 6 bases, leaving 11 bases between the germline ends. This CDR3 is 13 amino acids long. The germline V gene has CDR1 MNHNS and CDR2 SASEGT. CDR3 nucleotide sequence: TGTGCCAGCAGTGATCAGGGGTTAGCTGAAGCTTTCTTT. Protein product: CASSDQGLAEAFF.

The table lists this clonotype with a few counts. The V gene is TRBV4-1, the J gene TRBJ2-7, with a possible D match to TRBD2 (5 bases). Germline V gives CDR1 MGHRA, CDR2 YSYEKL. Trimming cost V 0 bases and J 3 bases, with 6 bases left between them. CDR3 length: 13 residues. This chain's CDR3 is CASSQDRGYEQYF. The CDR3 coding sequence is TGCGCCAGCAGCCAAGATCGGGGCTACGAGCAGTACTTC.

A word on this clonotype: The CDR3 end shows no conserved phenylalanine or tryptophan, and so a read error is likely. The chain is built from TRBV7-9 and TRBJ2-3, with 12 bases lining up with TRBD2. V shed 3 bases and J 4 bases; nucleotides not matched to a gene: 2. This CDR3 is built from 15 residues. Germline CDR1 and CDR2: SEHNR and FQNEAQ (reference sequence). The CDR3 sequence: CASSFGLAGPDTQYS. The CDR3 bases are TGTGCCAGCAGCTTTGGACTAGCGGGGCCAGATACGCAGTATTCT.

This clonotype appeared a few times. The genes are TRBV5-1 and TRBJ2-1, with 7 bases matching TRBD2. CDR3 length equals 15 residues. The germline V gene has CDR1 SGHRS and CDR2 YFSETQ. V gave up 4 bases and J gave up 7 bases; unmatched junction bases: 11. The CDR3 DNA reads TGCGCCAGCAGCCTGCTTGGACTAGGTCCGAATGAGCAGTTCTTC. Its translation: CASSLLGLGPNEQFF.

This clonotype has ten or more counts. Relative to the germline gene, one junction end is altered; a read error may explain this. This rearrangement joins TRBV5-1 to TRBJ2-2; 9 bases are a match to TRBD2. In germline, CDR1 is SGHRS, CDR2 YFSETQ. The CDR3 consists of 16 residues. The DNA for the CDR3 is TGCGCCAGCAGCTTGGTAATAGCGGGAGACACCGGGGAGCTGCTTTTT. It yields the protein CASSLVIAGDTGELLF.

In its sample, this clonotype ranks as medium-sized. V and J are TRBV20-1 and TRBJ1-1; D not resolved. The V end was cut by 0 bases, the J end by 4 bases, with 9 bases between. Germline V lookup: CDR1 DFQATT, CDR2 SNEGSKA (reference sequence). The CDR3 length is 13 residues. CDR3 sequence reads: CSARDIRGTEAFF. CDR3 DNA: TGCAGTGCTAGAGATATACGTGGCACTGAAGCTTTCTTT.

This clonotype was detected ten times or more. V and J are TRBV18 and TRBJ1-1; the D gene is possibly TRBD1 (5 bases). The V gene's germline CDR1 is KGHSH and CDR2 LQKENI. V dropped 3 bases and J dropped 0 bases, with 8 bases sitting between them. The CDR3 is 14 residues long. The CDR3 DNA reads as TGTGCCAGCTCACCCAGACAGTTGAACACTGAAGCTTTCTTT. Its translation: CASSPRQLNTEAFF.

This clonotype was counted at least ten times. The rearrangement uses TRBV10-3 and TRBJ1-1; D call uncertain. The CDR3 length is 12 residues. Trimming took 7 bases from V and 1 from J, leaving 7 bases between them. The germline gives CDR1 ENHRY, CDR2 SYGVKD. CDR3 nucleotides: TGTGCCATCAAGGAGGGGAACACTGAAGCTTTCTTT. The encoded protein is CAIKEGNTEAFF.

This clonotype was recorded a few times. The chain links TRBV30 to TRBJ1-1; weak D call: TRBD1 (5 bases). This CDR3 region has 14 residues. Trimming pared 7 bases from V and 1 base from J, leaving 16 bases between. The V gene's germline CDR1 is GTSNPN and CDR2 SVGIG (reference sequence). The CDR3 protein is CALLGDVGNTEAFF. CDR3 in DNA: TGTGCCTTATTAGGGGATGTGGGGAACACTGAAGCTTTCTTT.

This clonotype was counted between two and nine times. The gene calls are TRBV7-2 and TRBJ2-2; 8 bases line up with TRBD1. The length of the CDR3 is 15 residues. The germline CDR1 and CDR2 sequences are SGHTA and FQGNSA. V lost 5 bases to trimming and J lost 2 bases; unmatched junction nucleotides: 4. Here the CDR3 reads CASSRGTGNTGELFF. The CDR3 DNA is TGTGCCAGCAGCCGAGGGACAGGCAACACCGGGGAGCTGTTTTTT.

This clonotype was observed many times. The chain carries TRBV12-3 or TRBV12-4 and TRBJ1-1, with D perhaps TRBD1 (5 bases). This CDR3 has 15 residues. Trimming removed 5 bases at V and 1 base at J, with 14 bases between. The CDR3 loop reads CASSSPTEENTEAFF. The CDR3 nucleotides read TGTGCCAGCAGTAGCCCGACAGAAGAGAACACTGAAGCTTTCTTT.